The 2 T cell receptor beta chains given below trace back to one sample, sequenced in a study of shared clonotypes between healthy human individuals. The method was immunoSEQ multiplex PCR; TCRdb's version includes in-frame clones alone and lacks a portion of them. Of around 510,000 clones listed, 90% to 96% are singletons. Sequenced sample: naive CD4+ T cells sorted from blood. Subset meaning: CD45RA+ positively selected. These receptor sequences come from a woman in her thirties in good health.

The CDR3 here is CASSKEPGPGHVNTEAFF. Written as DNA, the CDR3 is TGTGCCAGCAGCAAAGAGCCGGGCCCGGGGCATGTGAACACTGAAGCTTTCTTT. This chain connects TRBV21-1 to TRBJ1-1. TRBV21-1 is a documented pseudogene. This CDR3 has 18 amino acids.

This chain joins TRBV28 and TRBJ1-5; 7 positions agree with TRBD1. The CDR3 loop spans 17 amino acids. CDR1 MDHEN and CDR2 SYDVKM come from the germline V gene. Trimming took 4 bases from V and 6 from J; bases not matched to a gene: 15. This CDR3 reads CASSSGGRGWMFQPQHF. The CDR3 DNA follows: TGTGCCAGCAGTTCGGGGGGCAGGGGGTGGATGTTTCAGCCCCAGCATTTT. The whole variable domain, remainder taken from reference TRBV28 and TRBJ1-5, is DVKVTQSSRYLVKRTGEKVFLECVQDMDHENMFWYRQDPGLGLRLIYFSYDVKMKEKGDIPEGYSVSREKKERFSLILESASTNQTSMYLCASSSGGRGWMFQPQHFGDGTRLSIL.